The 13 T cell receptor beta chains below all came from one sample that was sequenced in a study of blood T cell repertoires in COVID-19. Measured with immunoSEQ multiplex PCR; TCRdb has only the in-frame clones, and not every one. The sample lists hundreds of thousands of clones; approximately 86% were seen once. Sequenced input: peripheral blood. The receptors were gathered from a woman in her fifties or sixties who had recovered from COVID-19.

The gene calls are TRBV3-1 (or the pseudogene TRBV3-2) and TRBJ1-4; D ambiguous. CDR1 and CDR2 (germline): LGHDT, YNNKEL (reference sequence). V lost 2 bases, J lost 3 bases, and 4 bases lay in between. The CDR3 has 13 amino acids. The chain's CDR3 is CASSQRANEKLFF. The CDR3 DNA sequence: TGTGCCAGCAGCCAACGGGCTAATGAAAAACTGTTTTTT.

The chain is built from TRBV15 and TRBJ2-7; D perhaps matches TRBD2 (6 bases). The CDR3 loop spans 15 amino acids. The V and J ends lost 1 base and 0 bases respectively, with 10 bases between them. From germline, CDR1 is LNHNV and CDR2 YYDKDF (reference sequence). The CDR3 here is CATSRAGGSSYEQYF. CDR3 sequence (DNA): TGTGCCACCAGCAGAGCAGGAGGGAGCTCCTACGAGCAGTACTTC.

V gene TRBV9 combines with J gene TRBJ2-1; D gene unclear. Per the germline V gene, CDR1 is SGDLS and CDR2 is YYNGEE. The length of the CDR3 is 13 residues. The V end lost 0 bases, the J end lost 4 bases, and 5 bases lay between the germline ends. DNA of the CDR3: TGTGCCAGCAGCGTAGCAGGATACAATGAGCAGTTCTTC. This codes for CASSVAGYNEQFF.

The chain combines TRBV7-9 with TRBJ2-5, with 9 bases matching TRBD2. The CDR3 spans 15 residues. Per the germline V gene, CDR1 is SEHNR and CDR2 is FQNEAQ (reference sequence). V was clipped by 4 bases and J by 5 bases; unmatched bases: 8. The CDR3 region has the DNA TGTGCCAGCAGCTCAGCGCGGGGGGGCCGGGAGACCCAGTACTTC. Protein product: CASSSARGGRETQYF.

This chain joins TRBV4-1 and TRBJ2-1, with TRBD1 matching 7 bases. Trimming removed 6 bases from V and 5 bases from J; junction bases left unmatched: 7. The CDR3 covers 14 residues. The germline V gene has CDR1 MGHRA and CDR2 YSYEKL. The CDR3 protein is CASRATGTHNEQFF. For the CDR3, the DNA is TGCGCCAGCAGGGCGACAGGGACGCACAATGAGCAGTTCTTC.

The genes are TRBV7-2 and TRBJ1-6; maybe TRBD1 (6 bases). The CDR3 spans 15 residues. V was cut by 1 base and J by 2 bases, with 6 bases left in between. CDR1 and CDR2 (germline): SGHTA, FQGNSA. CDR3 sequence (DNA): TGTGCCAGCAGCTTAGACAGGGCCTATAATTCACCCCTCCACTTT. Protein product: CASSLDRAYNSPLHF.

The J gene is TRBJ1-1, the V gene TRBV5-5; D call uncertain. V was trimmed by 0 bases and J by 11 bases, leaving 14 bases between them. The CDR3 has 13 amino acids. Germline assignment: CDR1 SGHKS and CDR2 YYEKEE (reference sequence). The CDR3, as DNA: TGTGCCAGCAGCTTGGTAATGCGGGAGTCGGCTTTCTTT. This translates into CASSLVMRESAFF.

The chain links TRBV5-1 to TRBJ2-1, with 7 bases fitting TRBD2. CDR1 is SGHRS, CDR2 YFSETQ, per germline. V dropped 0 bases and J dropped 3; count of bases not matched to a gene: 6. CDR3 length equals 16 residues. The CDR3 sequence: CASSLGGRVDYNEQFF. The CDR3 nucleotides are TGCGCCAGCAGCTTGGGTGGGAGGGTAGACTACAATGAGCAGTTCTTC. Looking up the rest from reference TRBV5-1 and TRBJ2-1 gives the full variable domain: KAGVTQTPRYLIKTRGQQVTLSCSPISGHRSVSWYQQTPGQGLQFLFEYFSETQRNKGNFPGRFSGRQFSNSRSEMNVSTLELGDSALYLCASSLGGRVDYNEQFFGPGTRLTVL.

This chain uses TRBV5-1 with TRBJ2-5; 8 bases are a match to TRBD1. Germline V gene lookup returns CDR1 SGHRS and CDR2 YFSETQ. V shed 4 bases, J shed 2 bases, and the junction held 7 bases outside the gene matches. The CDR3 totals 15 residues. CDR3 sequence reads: CASSRTGSGQETQYF. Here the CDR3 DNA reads TGCGCCAGCAGCAGGACAGGGAGCGGGCAAGAGACCCAGTACTTC. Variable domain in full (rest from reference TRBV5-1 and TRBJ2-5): KAGVTQTPRYLIKTRGQQVTLSCSPISGHRSVSWYQQTPGQGLQFLFEYFSETQRNKGNFPGRFSGRQFSNSRSEMNVSTLELGDSALYLCASSRTGSGQETQYFGPGTRLLVL.

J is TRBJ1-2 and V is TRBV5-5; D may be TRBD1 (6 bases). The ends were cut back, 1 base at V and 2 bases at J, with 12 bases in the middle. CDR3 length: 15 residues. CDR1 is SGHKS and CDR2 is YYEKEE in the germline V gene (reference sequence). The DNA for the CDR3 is TGTGCCAGCAGCTTGTATCCACAGGGAAACTATGGCTACACCTTC. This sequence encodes CASSLYPQGNYGYTF. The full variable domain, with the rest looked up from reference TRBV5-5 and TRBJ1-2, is DAGVTQSPTHLIKTRGQQVTLRCSPISGHKSVSWYQQVLGQGPQFIFQYYEKEERGRGNFPDRFSARQFPNYSSELNVNALLLGDSALYLCASSLYPQGNYGYTFGSGTRLTVV.

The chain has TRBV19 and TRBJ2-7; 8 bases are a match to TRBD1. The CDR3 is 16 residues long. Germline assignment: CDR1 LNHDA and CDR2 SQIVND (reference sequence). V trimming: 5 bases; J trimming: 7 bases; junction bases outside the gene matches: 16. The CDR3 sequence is CASSPSPGQATREQYF. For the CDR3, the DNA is TGTGCCAGTAGTCCATCGCCGGGACAGGCTACACGTGAGCAGTACTTC.

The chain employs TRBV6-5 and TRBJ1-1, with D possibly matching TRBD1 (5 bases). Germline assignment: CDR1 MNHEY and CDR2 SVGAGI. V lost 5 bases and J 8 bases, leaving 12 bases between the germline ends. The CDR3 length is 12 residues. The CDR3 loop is CASSIARTEAFF. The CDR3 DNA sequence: TGTGCCAGCAGTATCGCGAGGACAGAAGCTTTCTTT.

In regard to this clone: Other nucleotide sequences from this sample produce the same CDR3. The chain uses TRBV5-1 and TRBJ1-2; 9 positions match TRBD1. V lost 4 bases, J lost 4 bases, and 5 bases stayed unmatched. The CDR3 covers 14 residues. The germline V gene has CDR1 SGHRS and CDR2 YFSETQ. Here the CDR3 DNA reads TGCGCCAGCAGCCCTACAGGGGGCGGCTATGGCTACACCTTC. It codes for CASSPTGGGYGYTF.